Sequencing of this TCR beta chain was carried out in a study of CD8 T cells in Susac syndrome. A quantity of about 0.5 to 1 ug RNA underwent reverse transcription using random hexamers. Via MiXCR, TCRdb re-called the immunoSEQ multiplex PCR reads, giving one row per CDR3 protein. The sample holds 100,000 or so distinct CDR3 sequences, around 92% seen once. In blood CD8+ and CD4+ T cells, TCR beta underwent sequencing. Germline-derived CDR1 and CDR2 are DFQATT and SNEGSKA (reference sequence). V was trimmed by 6 bases and J by 4 bases, leaving 12 bases between them. The CDR3 extends over 12 amino acids.

The chain joins TRBV20-1 to TRBJ2-5, with D possibly called TRBD1 or TRBD2 (5 bases each). Sequenced: CD8+ T cells from PBMCs. The sequence derives from a human donor in good health. The CDR3 is CSATQEAETQYF. Here the CDR3 DNA reads TGCAGTGCCACACAGGAGGCAGAGACCCAGTACTTC.